This is a list of T cell receptor beta chains from one sample in a study of T cell responses to AZD1222 COVID-19 vaccine. Clones were sequenced by immunoSEQ multiplex PCR, and TCRdb holds only the in-frame ones, with some missing. The data show 200,000 to 250,000 clones, around 94% seen once. The source was peripheral blood, collected 28 days after the second dose of the MenACWY control vaccine. The receptor set was obtained from an adult who received the MenACWY meningococcal vaccine as a control. CDR3s include the opening cysteine and the closing phenylalanine or tryptophan. Each record gives: V gene, D gene, CDR3 length, clone size, J gene, CDR3 DNA, CDR3 protein. The D gene is left open where the match is weak. Size is omitted from some rows. Given values are once, few, many or a class for expanded clones.

TRBV5-6	TRBD2	14	-	TRBJ2-1	TGTGCCACTTCCGGGACTAGCGGGATAGGTGAGCAGTTCTTC	CATSGTSGIGEQFF
TRBV5-4	-	13	-	TRBJ2-7	TGTGCCAGCAGCTTGGGGGGAAGATACGAGCAGTACTTC	CASSLGGRYEQYF
TRBV28	-	17	-	TRBJ2-7	TGTGCCAGCAGCCCCACAACGGGGGGGACAGTAGAAAAAGAGCAGTACTTC	CASSPTTGGTVEKEQYF
TRBV3-1/TRBV3-2	-	11	-	TRBJ2-3	TGTGCCAGCCGGACCTTGGATACGCAGTATTTT	CASRTLDTQYF
TRBV27	-	14	-	TRBJ1-2	TGTGCCAGCAGTTCCGACACCGCTAACTATGGCTACACCTTC	CASSSDTANYGYTF
TRBV2	-	14	-	TRBJ1-5	TGTGCCAGCAGGCGGACAGATAGCAATCAGCCCCAGCATTTT	CASRRTDSNQPQHF
TRBV7-8	-	15	-	TRBJ1-5	TGTGCCAGCAGCTTAGCGGCAGGGCCAGGCCAGCCCCAGCATTTT	CASSLAAGPGQPQHF
TRBV12-2	-	12	-	TRBJ1-2	TGTGCAAGTCGCCCCCGGGTCTCTGGCTACACCTTC	CASRPRVSGYTF
TRBV19	-	15	-	TRBJ1-1	TGTGCCAGTAGGGAGGGCGGGCATCTGAACACTGAAGCTTTCTTT	CASREGGHLNTEAFF
TRBV10-1	-	13	-	TRBJ1-2	TGCGCCAGCACCACCCAAAAGGGAGGGGGCTACACCTTC	CASTTQKGGGYTF
TRBV6-1	-	15	-	TRBJ1-5	TGTGCCAGCAGTGACGGTCCGTCGGGCAATCAGCCCCAGCATTTT	CASSDGPSGNQPQHF
TRBV6-5	-	13	-	TRBJ1-3	TGTGCCAGCGCGGTGGACTCTGGAAACACCATATATTTT	CASAVDSGNTIYF
TRBV2	-	15	-	TRBJ2-5	TGTGCCAGCAGTGACCGAGGGCAGGGGTGGGAGACCCAGTACTTC	CASSDRGQGWETQYF
TRBV3-1/TRBV3-2	-	17	-	TRBJ2-1	TGTGCCAGCAGCCAAGATCGGAGACTGATCTCCTACAATGAGCAGTTCTTC	CASSQDRRLISYNEQFF
TRBV9	-	14	-	TRBJ1-5	TGTGCCAGCAGCGTAGATCTTAGCGATCAGCCCCAGCATTTT	CASSVDLSDQPQHF
TRBV28	-	16	-	TRBJ1-5	TGTGCCAGCAGTTTAACGGGGCATCCCCTTTATCAGCCCCAGCATTTT	CASSLTGHPLYQPQHF
TRBV18	-	12	-	TRBJ2-5	TGTGCCAGCTCATCTTCGGGGGAGACCCAGTACTTC	CASSSSGETQYF
TRBV2	-	11	-	TRBJ2-7	TGTGCCAGCAAGCAGGGCTACGAGCAGTACTTC	CASKQGYEQYF
TRBV2	TRBD2	16	-	TRBJ2-1	TGTGCCAGCATAGGGCTAGCGGGAGGCCCCTGGAATGAGCAGTTCTTC	CASIGLAGGPWNEQFF
TRBV19	-	14	once	TRBJ2-7	TGTGCCAGTAGTATGGGGTTACAGCCCTACGAGCAGTACTTC	CASSMGLQPYEQYF
TRBV7-9	-	16	-	TRBJ1-4	TGTGCCAGCAGCCCCTGGGACGGCCAGGGGAATGAAAAACTGTTTTTT	CASSPWDGQGNEKLFF
TRBV19	-	15	-	TRBJ1-1	TGTGCCAGTAGTCTGCGCAGGGCTTTGGACACTGAAGCTTTCTTT	CASSLRRALDTEAFF
TRBV28	-	12	-	TRBJ1-5	TGTGCCAGCGCCGACCACAATCAGCCCCAGCATTTT	CASADHNQPQHF
TRBV19	-	14	-	TRBJ1-3	TGTGCCAGTAGTGCTGTCAGTTCAGGAAACACCATATATTTT	CASSAVSSGNTIYF
TRBV5-6	-	15	-	TRBJ1-3	TGTGCCAGCAGCTTGACTGGGGCGTCTGGAAACACCATATATTTT	CASSLTGASGNTIYF
TRBV6-2/TRBV6-3	-	15	-	TRBJ1-1	TGTGCCAGCAGTTACACACAGGGAATGAACACTGAAGCTTTCTTT	CASSYTQGMNTEAFF
TRBV7-8	TRBD2	15	-	TRBJ2-7	TGTGCCAGCAGCTTGGGGGGGGACGGCCTCTACGAGCAGTACTTC	CASSLGGDGLYEQYF
TRBV24-1	TRBD1	15	-	TRBJ1-2	TGTGCCACCAGTGATTCCGAAGCCGGGACAGTTGGCTACACCTTC	CATSDSEAGTVGYTF
TRBV9	-	14	-	TRBJ2-1	TGTGCCAGCAGTGTCGAGATAGCGGACAATGAGCAGTTCTTC	CASSVEIADNEQFF
TRBV4-1	TRBD2	17	once	TRBJ2-3	TGCGCCAGCCGGACCGATCTAGCGGGGGGACTCACAGATACGCAGTATTTT	CASRTDLAGGLTDTQYF
TRBV13	TRBD2	18	-	TRBJ2-4	TGTGCCAGCAGCCGAGGACTAGCGGGAGGGTCGTCCAAAAACATTCAGTACTTC	CASSRGLAGGSSKNIQYF
TRBV27	TRBD2	16	-	TRBJ2-3	TGTGCCAGCAGTCCTCGGACTAGCGGGGGGGCAGATACGCAGTATTTT	CASSPRTSGGADTQYF
TRBV5-1	-	13	-	TRBJ2-7	TGCGCCAGCAGTCGGCAGAGCTCCTACGAGCAGTACTTC	CASSRQSSYEQYF
TRBV4-2	-	16	-	TRBJ2-3	TGTGCCAGCAGCCAAATTCAGGGAATTAGGGCAGATACGCAGTATTTT	CASSQIQGIRADTQYF
TRBV3-1/TRBV3-2	TRBD1	14	-	TRBJ2-5	TGTGCCAGCAGCCAAGCAGGGGGCGCCCAGACCCAGTACTTC	CASSQAGGAQTQYF
TRBV5-1	-	15	-	TRBJ1-1	TGCGCCAGCAGCCCTGAGACAGGTTCCAACACTGAAGCTTTCTTT	CASSPETGSNTEAFF
TRBV9	TRBD1	16	once	TRBJ2-5	TGTGCCAGCAGCGTAGGTCAGGGGGCCGGGCAAGAGACCCAGTACTTC	CASSVGQGAGQETQYF
TRBV12-3/TRBV12-4	-	13	-	TRBJ2-3	TGTGCCAGCAGTTTAGCCCGGAGAGATACGCAGTATTTT	CASSLARRDTQYF
TRBV7-3	-	13	-	TRBJ2-7	TGTGCCAGCAGCTTAGGGACATACTACGAGCAGTACTTC	CASSLGTYYEQYF
TRBV5-1	TRBD2	18	-	TRBJ2-2	TGCGCCAGCAGCTTGGATTTGGGGACTAGCGGGAACACCGGGGAGCTGTTTTTT	CASSLDLGTSGNTGELFF
TRBV24-1	TRBD1	13	-	TRBJ2-3	TGTGCCACCAGTGGACAGGGGGCAGATACGCAGTATTTT	CATSGQGADTQYF
TRBV10-1	-	18	-	TRBJ1-1	TGCGCCAGCAGTGAGCCACCGGGCAGTCAGGTTATGAACACTGAAGCTTTCTTT	CASSEPPGSQVMNTEAFF
TRBV14	-	15	-	TRBJ2-3	TGTGCCAGCAGCCAAGTGGGGATCGGCACAGATACGCAGTATTTT	CASSQVGIGTDTQYF
TRBV7-9	-	13	once	TRBJ1-2	TGTGCCAGCAGCTTGTCCCAGGGTTATGGCTACACCTTC	CASSLSQGYGYTF
TRBV7-8	-	14	-	TRBJ1-3	TGTGCCAGCAGCTTAGGTGCCCCTGGAAACACCATATATTTT	CASSLGAPGNTIYF
TRBV6-5	TRBD1	15	-	TRBJ1-1	TGTGCCAGCAGTAGCAGGGGGGGGTGGAGCACTGAAGCTTTCTTT	CASSSRGGWSTEAFF
TRBV10-3	-	13	once	TRBJ2-1	TGTGCCATCAGTGAGTCAGGGACAAATGAGCAGTTCTTC	CAISESGTNEQFF
TRBV5-1	-	12	-	TRBJ2-6	TGCGCCAGCCTCTCTGGGGCCAACGTCCTGACTTTC	CASLSGANVLTF
TRBV9	TRBD1	13	-	TRBJ1-2	TGTGCCAGCAGCGGTCAGGGGGGATATGGCTACACCTTC	CASSGQGGYGYTF
TRBV4-2	-	16	-	TRBJ1-5	TGTGCCAGCAGCCAAGATGGGGGTCGCAGCAATCAGCCCCAGCATTTT	CASSQDGGRSNQPQHF
TRBV4-1	-	15	-	TRBJ2-7	TGCGCCAGCAGCCAAGAGGAGTCAGCTTACTACGAGCAGTACTTC	CASSQEESAYYEQYF
TRBV30	-	14	-	TRBJ1-5	TGTGCCTGGAGTGCGACTATGGGCAATCAGCCCCAGCATTTT	CAWSATMGNQPQHF
TRBV9	-	13	-	TRBJ1-1	TGTGCCAGCAGCACGGGACTGAACCTTGAAGCTTTCTTT	CASSTGLNLEAFF
TRBV7-2	-	13	-	TRBJ2-3	TGTGCCAGCAGCTTAGAAGCTCCAGATACGCAGTATTTT	CASSLEAPDTQYF
TRBV25-1	-	13	once	TRBJ2-7	TGTGCCAGCAGCCGGGACTTCCTCTACGAGCAGTACTTC	CASSRDFLYEQYF
TRBV3-1/TRBV3-2	-	15	once	TRBJ1-2	TGTGCCAGCAGCCAAGCACAGGGCCCAACTCATGGCTACACCTTC	CASSQAQGPTHGYTF
TRBV9	-	14	-	TRBJ2-2	TGTGCCAGCAGCACTAGGGCGAACACCGGGGAGCTGTTTTTT	CASSTRANTGELFF
TRBV27	-	15	-	TRBJ1-6	TGTGCCAGCAGTCCAGCAGGGGCCCGTAATTCACCCCTCCACTTT	CASSPAGARNSPLHF
TRBV12-3/TRBV12-4	-	13	-	TRBJ1-1	TGTGCCAGCAGGTCCTTTGCCGAGGGGGAAGCTTTCTTT	CASRSFAEGEAFF